This passage covers 5 T cell receptor beta chains from one sample sequenced in a study of cytomegalovirus exposure and HLA in healthy donors. It was with 60 Vbeta and 13 Jbeta primers that the PCR ran. The assay was immunoSEQ multiplex PCR, and TCRdb's table has in-frame clones only and misses some. The sample lists some 180,000 clones, over 80% occurring once. The sample consisted of PBMCs. The receptors originated from a man in his forties or fifties in good health and CMV-seronegative.

The chain combines TRBV28 with TRBJ2-1; 7 bases agree with TRBD2. V lost 6 bases, J lost 1 base, and 6 bases stayed unmatched. CDR1 is MDHEN and CDR2 is SYDVKM in the germline V gene. This CDR3 is 15 amino acids long. The CDR3 loop reads CASRSGDVSYNEQFF. The CDR3 DNA follows: TGTGCCAGCAGAAGCGGGGACGTTTCCTACAATGAGCAGTTCTTC.

The V call is TRBV27, the J call TRBJ2-3; 14 nucleotides agree with TRBD2. V shed 5 bases and J 2 bases; nucleotides not matched to a gene: 6. CDR1 MNHEY and CDR2 SMNVEV come from the germline V gene (reference sequence). The CDR3 has 17 amino acids. The CDR3 coding sequence is TGTGCCAGCAGTGGATCGGGACTAGCGGGGGTCACAGATACGCAGTATTTT. The encoded protein is CASSGSGLAGVTDTQYF.

The DNA for the CDR3 is TGTGCCAGCAGCTTAGGAGGGAGGGGCTACACCTTC. This translates into CASSLGGRGYTF. V is TRBV13 and J is TRBJ1-2; no reliable D call. CDR1 PRHDT and CDR2 FYEKMQ come from the germline V gene (reference sequence). V shed 0 bases and J shed 8 bases, with 7 bases lying between them. CDR3 size: 12 residues.

The CDR3 protein is CASRTGTGTSWGYTF. The CDR3 bases are TGTGCCAGCAGGACTGGGACAGGTACTTCGTGGGGCTACACCTTC. This rearrangement joins TRBV2 to TRBJ1-2; 8 nucleotides agree with TRBD1. V gave up 6 bases and J gave up 8 bases; unmatched junction bases: 14. The CDR3 is 15 residues long. Germline values: CDR1 SNHLY, CDR2 FYNNEI.

Written as DNA, the CDR3 is TGTGCCAGCAGTTTATGCTGGGACAGGACCTTTAGCAATCAGCCCCAGCATTTT. Translated, it gives CASSLCWDRTFSNQPQHF. The chain couples TRBV28 to TRBJ1-5; 8 bases are a match to TRBD1. The CDR3 has 18 amino acids. The germline CDR1 and CDR2 sequences are MDHEN and SYDVKM. The junction had 7 bases not matched to a gene; V was cut back by 0 bases and J by 0 bases. The full variable domain, in which reference TRBV28 and TRBJ1-5 provide the parts outside the CDR3, is DVKVTQSSRYLVKRTGEKVFLECVQDMDHENMFWYRQDPGLGLRLIYFSYDVKMKEKGDIPEGYSVSREKKERFSLILESASTNQTSMYLCASSLCWDRTFSNQPQHFGDGTRLSIL.